These T cell receptor beta chains were read from a single sample in a study of blood T cell repertoires in COVID-19. Sequenced by immunoSEQ multiplex PCR; TCRdb stores in-frame clones only, minus some. The table includes about 70,000 clones, approximately 88% detected once. The sample consisted of peripheral blood. The source is a human donor in a cohort sampled during active COVID-19. The conserved cysteine and the conserved F or W are not part of the CDR3 here.

ASSPVPGSNQPQH TRBJ1-5 TRBV5-1
ASSLSPQVVNQPQH TRBJ1-5 TRBV28
ASRPTGSNTEAF TRBJ1-1 TRBV4-1
ASSYGPGGGQPQH TRBJ1-5 TRBV6-2/TRBV6-3
ASRTPQGNQY TRBJ2-5 TRBV6-5
ASSSPRRDRGGYEQY TRBJ2-7 TRBV11-2
ASSRLVIHEQF TRBJ2-1 TRBV14
ASSSLVQNTEAF TRBJ1-1 TRBV6-6
ASRTIAGVKETQY TRBJ2-5 TRBV11-2
ASSERSSGNTIY TRBJ1-3 TRBV9
ASRVAGDGTEAF TRBJ1-1 TRBV2
ASRGGLTAGELF TRBJ2-2 TRBV2
ASNHSRVAAF TRBJ1-1 TRBV6-4
ASSFRGTYEQY TRBJ2-7 TRBV28
ASRAGGGNNEQF TRBJ2-1 TRBV10-1
ASSIALQPQH TRBJ1-5 TRBV19
ASSLGDRLNTEAF TRBJ1-1 TRBV5-4
ASSLGLAGVEQY TRBJ2-7 TRBV7-2
ASSLSGRGAGFEQY TRBJ2-7 TRBV7-2
ASSKGLAGYTDTQY TRBJ2-3 TRBV6-1
ASSPDGAALLNEQF TRBJ2-1 TRBV5-1
ASSGLAGAYNEQF TRBJ2-1 TRBV6-5
ASSLAGNRPYGYT TRBJ1-2 TRBV5-8
ASNPSGTYSSHEQF TRBJ2-1 TRBV25-1